This T cell receptor (beta chain) was documented in a study of T cells after yellow fever vaccination. Study-wide findings and caveats: The booster response re-showed most primary clones: around 96% CD4, 88% CD8. Secondary responses were weaker yet peaked faster, day 5 versus 15.

Regarding this clonotype: Its cognate antigen is unknown.

CDR1 is SGDLS, CDR2 YYNGEE, per germline. V was clipped by 2 bases and J by 2 bases, with 10 bases between them. The CDR3 has 14 residues. Universal primer sites and UMIs were introduced during 5'RACE template-switching synthesis of TCR cDNA. TCRdb reprocessed the 5' RACE reads with MiXCR, giving one entry per CDR3 protein. The sample contains around 120,000 distinct CDR3 sequences, about 7.8% of which appear only once. This clonotype was obtained from a man younger than 30 who received the YFV17D yellow fever vaccine. Sequencing used CD4+ T cells sorted from PBMCs, obtained about 41 days after the first yellow fever vaccination. The gene calls are TRBV9 and TRBJ1-1, with a weak D call TRBD1 (6 bases). In DNA form, the CDR3 reads TGTGCCAGCAGCGTGACAGGCTTTAACACTGAAGCTTTCTTT. This translates into CASSVTGFNTEAFF.